These 5 T cell receptor beta chains came from one sample sequenced in a study of CD8+ T cells in alopecia areata. Treatment noted: oral pan-JAK inhibitor, 5-10 mg twice daily. After isolation, RNA underwent reverse transcription to generate cDNA as the sequencing template. Method: immunoSEQ multiplex PCR; TCRdb's copy keeps in-frame clones and lacks some. The data hold 200,000 to 250,000 clones, with 64% observed a single time. This material consisted of CD4+ T cells sorted from blood, taken at week 4, from a patient treated with tofacitinib. These TCRs come from a human donor with alopecia areata.

This clone came up a few times. The chain combines TRBV18 with TRBJ1-1; TRBD1 aligns across 7 bases. Germline loops: CDR1 KGHSH, CDR2 LQKENI. The CDR3 spans 15 residues. The V segment lost 1 base and the J segment 3 bases; nucleotides outside the gene matches: 5. The CDR3 loop reads CASSPRQGLYTEAFF. CDR3 sequence (DNA): TGTGCCAGCTCACCACGACAGGGATTGTACACTGAAGCTTTCTTT.

The V gene is TRBV7-2, the J gene TRBJ1-2; no reliable D call. Trimming took off 5 bases at V and 8 bases at J, with 15 bases between the two ends. CDR3 length: 13 residues. Germline lookup yields CDR1 SGHTA and CDR2 FQGNSA. Here the CDR3 DNA reads TGTGCCAGCAGCCCCGGTGGAGGGAGCGGCTACACCTTC. This encodes CASSPGGGSGYTF.

V is TRBV7-7 and J is TRBJ2-3; 7 positions match TRBD1. The CDR3 is 13 residues long. The germline V gene has CDR1 SSHAT and CDR2 FNYEAQ (reference sequence). The CDR3 DNA reads TGTGCTAGCTCAGGGGGAGCCACAGATACGCAGTATTTT. Translated: CASSGGATDTQYF.

This clone came up once. The chain combines TRBV5-1 with TRBJ2-7, with TRBD1 matching 8 bases. The germline CDR1 and CDR2 sequences are SGHRS and YFSETQ. CDR3 length: 15 amino acids. V shed 0 bases, J shed 4 bases, and the junction held 6 bases outside the gene matches. CDR3 amino acids: CASSLATGGKYEQYF. The CDR3 DNA sequence: TGCGCCAGCAGCTTGGCAACAGGGGGAAAATACGAGCAGTACTTC.

This clone has only a few counts. The rearrangement joins TRBV5-1 to TRBJ2-5, with 7 bases aligning to TRBD1. Germline-derived CDR1 and CDR2 are SGHRS and YFSETQ. With V trimmed by 4 bases and J by 0 bases, 0 bases remained unmatched. The CDR3 loop spans 13 amino acids. The DNA for the CDR3 is TGCGCCAGCAGCGGGACAGACCAAGAGACCCAGTACTTC. It specifies CASSGTDQETQYF.